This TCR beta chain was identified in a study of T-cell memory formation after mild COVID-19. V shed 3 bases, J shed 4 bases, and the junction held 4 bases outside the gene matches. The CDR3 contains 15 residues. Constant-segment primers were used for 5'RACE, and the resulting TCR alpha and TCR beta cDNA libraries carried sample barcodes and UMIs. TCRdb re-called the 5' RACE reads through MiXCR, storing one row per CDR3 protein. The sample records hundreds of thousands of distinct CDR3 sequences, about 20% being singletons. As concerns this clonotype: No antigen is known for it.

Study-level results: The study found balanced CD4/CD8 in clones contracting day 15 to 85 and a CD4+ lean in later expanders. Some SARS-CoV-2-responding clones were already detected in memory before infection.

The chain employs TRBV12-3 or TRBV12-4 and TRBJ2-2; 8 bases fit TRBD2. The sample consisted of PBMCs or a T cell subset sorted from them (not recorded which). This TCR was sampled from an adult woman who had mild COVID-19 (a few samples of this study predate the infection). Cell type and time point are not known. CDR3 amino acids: CASSFRRGVTGELFF. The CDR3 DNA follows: TGTGCCAGCAGTTTCCGGCGGGGGGTCACCGGGGAGCTGTTTTTT.